Sequencing of this T cell receptor (beta chain) was carried out in a study of T cells in Graves' hyperthyroidism and ophthalmopathy. General study results and limits: The model predicted ophthalmopathy a median approximately 6.3 months before onset.

This CDR3 is built from 14 residues. Germline CDR1 is ENHRY and CDR2 is SYGVKD. With a duration under 2 months, the hyperthyroidism was newly diagnosed in patients aged 18 to 65. PBMCs were obtained from 10 ml fresh peripheral blood. TCR beta CDR3 region amplification was performed from RNA transcripts. The TCR CDR3 was amplified in a first-round RT-PCR using the HTBI primer set. TCRdb reanalysed the multiplex PCR reads using MiXCR and keeps one entry per CDR3 protein. This table holds hundreds of thousands of distinct CDR3 sequences, approximately 36% found once. Comment on this clonotype: Its specificity is unknown. A much larger clone is a single base away; this may be a read error.

The origin of this receptor is a woman aged 40 to 55 with Graves' hyperthyroidism. The chain employs TRBV10-3 and TRBJ2-7, with TRBD2 identical over 8 bases. Sequenced: blood. CDR3 protein: CAIRQAGDSYGQYF. The CDR3 DNA reads TGTGCCATCAGACAAGCGGGGGATTCCTACGGGCAGTACTTC.